These 10 T cell receptor beta chains were sequenced from one sample in a study of technical replicates of blood from a handful of donors. The data were produced by immunoSEQ multiplex PCR, yet TCRdb's version contains in-frame clones alone and is incomplete. The sample has tens of thousands of clones, roughly 96% seen once. Sequenced material: T cells isolated from PBMCs. The receptor source for this set is a human donor in good health.

The rearrangement links TRBV4-1 to TRBJ1-5; 9 nucleotides align to TRBD1. This CDR3 has 17 residues. The germline V gene has CDR1 MGHRA and CDR2 YSYEKL. Trimming at V came to 3 bases and at J to 6 bases, leaving 12 bases not matched to a gene. The CDR3 here is CASSHLPGQGASQPQHF. The CDR3 bases are TGCGCCAGCAGCCACTTACCGGGACAGGGTGCATCTCAGCCCCAGCATTTT.

The chain joins TRBV7-8 to TRBJ2-5, with 8 bases that match TRBD2. Looked up from germline, CDR1 is SGHVS and CDR2 is FQNEAQ. This CDR3 has 17 amino acids. With V trimmed by 2 bases and J by 5 bases, 13 bases remained unmatched. The CDR3: CASSLISGGSLGETQYF. CDR3 DNA: TGTGCCAGCAGCTTAATAAGCGGGGGTTCTCTGGGGGAGACCCAGTACTTC.

V usage is TRBV6-1 and J usage is TRBJ2-7; D is undetermined. This CDR3 spans 14 amino acids. V lost 7 bases, J lost 3 bases, and 16 bases lay in between. Per germline, CDR1 MNHNS and CDR2 SASEGT. DNA of the CDR3: TGTGCCAGCACCTCTCTCGGTGGTTTCTACGAGCAGTACTTC. It codes for CASTSLGGFYEQYF.

This clone was detected only once. V usage is TRBV13 and J usage is TRBJ2-7; 9 nucleotides align to TRBD2. The CDR3 is made up of 14 amino acids. V lost 4 bases and J lost 6; bases outside the gene matches: 7. Looked up from germline, CDR1 is PRHDT and CDR2 is FYEKMQ (reference sequence). As DNA, the CDR3 is TGTGCCAGCAGCTCTGGACTAGCGACAGGCGAGCAGTACTTC. Protein: CASSSGLATGEQYF.

The gene calls are TRBV5-5 and TRBJ2-7; weak D call: TRBD2 (6 bases). V dropped 1 base and J dropped 2 bases, with 13 bases sitting between them. The length of the CDR3 is 15 residues. CDR1 is SGHKS, CDR2 YYEKEE, per germline (reference sequence). The CDR3 is CASSLFGGRTYEQYF. The CDR3 nucleotides are TGTGCCAGCAGCTTGTTCGGGGGAAGAACCTACGAGCAGTACTTC.

The chain joins TRBV25-1 to TRBJ2-1, with 9 bases matching TRBD2. Germline-derived CDR1 and CDR2 are MGHDK and SYGVNS. The V and J ends lost 4 bases and 9 bases, in that order; junction bases with no gene match: 1. There are 12 residues in the CDR3. The CDR3 protein is CASSVLAGEQFF. The CDR3 DNA sequence: TGTGCCAGCAGTGTACTAGCGGGTGAGCAGTTCTTC.

The rearrangement joins TRBV7-9 to TRBJ2-7; 10 bases fit TRBD2. There are 18 residues in the CDR3. Germline values: CDR1 SEHNR, CDR2 FQNEAQ (reference sequence). The J segment lost 1 base and the V segment lost 4 bases, leaving 13 bases of the junction unmatched. The CDR3 here is CASSSRNYRTSGSYEQYF. The CDR3 DNA reads TGTGCCAGCAGCTCAAGGAATTACCGGACTAGCGGTTCCTACGAGCAGTACTTC.

The V and J genes are TRBV4-1 and TRBJ2-7; 14 nucleotides align to TRBD2. V lost 2 bases to trimming and J lost 6 bases; unmatched junction nucleotides: 12. The CDR3 is 18 amino acids. Per germline, CDR1 MGHRA and CDR2 YSYEKL. The CDR3 DNA is TGCGCCAGCAGCCAACCACCGGGACTAGCGGGAGATGCTGGCGAGCAGTACTTC. Translating it yields CASSQPPGLAGDAGEQYF.

This chain uses TRBV29-1 with TRBJ1-1; TRBD1 agrees at 10 bases. Germline trimming cut 6 bases from V and 3 bases from J; bases unmatched to any gene: 4. Germline CDR1 SQVTM, CDR2 ANQGSEA. The CDR3 covers 13 residues. Here the CDR3 reads CSVGTGVYTEAFF. Written as DNA, the CDR3 is TGCAGCGTCGGGACAGGGGTGTACACTGAAGCTTTCTTT.

The chain combines TRBV19 with TRBJ2-2; 7 bases align to TRBD1. The germline V gene has CDR1 LNHDA and CDR2 SQIVND (reference sequence). This CDR3 contains 16 residues. Trimming removed 5 bases from V and 2 bases from J; junction bases left unmatched: 8. The CDR3 DNA reads TGTGCCAGTAGTCCCTTGGGGACAGAAAACACCGGGGAGCTGTTTTTT. This translates into CASSPLGTENTGELFF.